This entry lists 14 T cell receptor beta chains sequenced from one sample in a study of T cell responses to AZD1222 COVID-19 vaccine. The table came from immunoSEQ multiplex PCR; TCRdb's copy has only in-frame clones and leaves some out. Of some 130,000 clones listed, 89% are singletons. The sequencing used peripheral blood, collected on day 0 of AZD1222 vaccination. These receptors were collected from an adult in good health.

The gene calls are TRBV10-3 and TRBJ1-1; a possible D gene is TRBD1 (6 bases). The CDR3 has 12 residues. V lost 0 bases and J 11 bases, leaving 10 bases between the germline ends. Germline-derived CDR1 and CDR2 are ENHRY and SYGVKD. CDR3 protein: CAISESSGEAFF. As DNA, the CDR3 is TGTGCCATCAGTGAGTCATCAGGGGAGGCTTTCTTT.

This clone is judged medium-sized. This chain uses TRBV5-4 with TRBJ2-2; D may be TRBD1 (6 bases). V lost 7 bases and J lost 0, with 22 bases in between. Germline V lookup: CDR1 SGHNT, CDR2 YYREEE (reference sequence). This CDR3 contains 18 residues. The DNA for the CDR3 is TGTGCCAGCGCTAGGAGAGGGGGAGCGGTGACGAACACCGGGGAGCTGTTTTTT. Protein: CASARRGGAVTNTGELFF.

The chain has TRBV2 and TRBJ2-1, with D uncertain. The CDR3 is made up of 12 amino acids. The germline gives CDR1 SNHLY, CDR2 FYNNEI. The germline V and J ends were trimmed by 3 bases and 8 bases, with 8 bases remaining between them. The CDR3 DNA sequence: TGTGCCAGCAGTGAGGGCCTCGATGAGCAGTTCTTC. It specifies CASSEGLDEQFF.

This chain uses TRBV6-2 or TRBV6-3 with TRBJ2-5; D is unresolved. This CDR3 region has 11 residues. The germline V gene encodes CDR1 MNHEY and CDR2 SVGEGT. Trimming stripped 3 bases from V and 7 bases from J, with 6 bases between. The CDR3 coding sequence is TGTGCCAGCAGTTATATCGGGACCCAGTACTTC. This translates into CASSYIGTQYF.

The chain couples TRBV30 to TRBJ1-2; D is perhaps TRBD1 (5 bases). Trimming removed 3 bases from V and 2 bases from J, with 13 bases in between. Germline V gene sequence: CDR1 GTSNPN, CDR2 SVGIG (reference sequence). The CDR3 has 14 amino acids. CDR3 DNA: TGTGCCTGGAGCCCCAGGGAGAGGAACTATGGCTACACCTTC. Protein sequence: CAWSPRERNYGYTF.

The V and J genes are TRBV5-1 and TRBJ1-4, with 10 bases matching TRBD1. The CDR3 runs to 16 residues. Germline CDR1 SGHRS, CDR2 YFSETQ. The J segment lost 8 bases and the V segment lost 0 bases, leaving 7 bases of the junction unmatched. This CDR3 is CASSLGTGTGDEKLFF. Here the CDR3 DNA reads TGCGCCAGCAGCTTGGGAACCGGGACAGGGGACGAAAAACTGTTTTTT. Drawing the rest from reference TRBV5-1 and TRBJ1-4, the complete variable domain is KAGVTQTPRYLIKTRGQQVTLSCSPISGHRSVSWYQQTPGQGLQFLFEYFSETQRNKGNFPGRFSGRQFSNSRSEMNVSTLELGDSALYLCASSLGTGTGDEKLFFGSGTQLSVL.

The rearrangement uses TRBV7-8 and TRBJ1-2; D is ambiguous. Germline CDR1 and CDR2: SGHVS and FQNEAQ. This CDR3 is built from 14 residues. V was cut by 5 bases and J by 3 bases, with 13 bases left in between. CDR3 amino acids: CASSHRGQYYGYTF. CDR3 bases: TGTGCCAGCAGCCATCGTGGCCAGTACTATGGCTACACCTTC.

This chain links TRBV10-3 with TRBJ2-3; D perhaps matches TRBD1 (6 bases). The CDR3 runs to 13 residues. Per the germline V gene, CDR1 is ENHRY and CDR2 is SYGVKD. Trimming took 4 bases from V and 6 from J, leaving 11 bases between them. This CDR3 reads CAISGRGTDTQYF. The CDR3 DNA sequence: TGTGCCATCAGTGGAAGGGGGACGGATACGCAGTATTTT.

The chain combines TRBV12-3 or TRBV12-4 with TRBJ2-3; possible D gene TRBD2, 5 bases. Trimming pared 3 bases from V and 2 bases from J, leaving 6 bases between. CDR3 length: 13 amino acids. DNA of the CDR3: TGTGCCAGCAGTTTTGGACTCACAGATACGCAGTATTTT. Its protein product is CASSFGLTDTQYF.

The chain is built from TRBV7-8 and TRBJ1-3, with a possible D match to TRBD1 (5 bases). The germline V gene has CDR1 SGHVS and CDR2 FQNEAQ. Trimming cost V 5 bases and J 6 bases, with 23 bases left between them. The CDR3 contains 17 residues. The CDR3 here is CASSQSSGAGRVNTIYF. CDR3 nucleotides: TGTGCCAGCAGCCAATCAAGTGGGGCAGGGAGGGTAAACACCATATATTTT.

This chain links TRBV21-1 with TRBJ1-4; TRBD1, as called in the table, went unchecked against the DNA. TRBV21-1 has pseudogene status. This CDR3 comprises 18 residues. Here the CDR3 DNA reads TGTGCCAGCAGCAAAGTGAACTACCAGGGGGAGCTTTATGAAAAACTGTTTTTT. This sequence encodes CASSKVNYQGELYEKLFF.

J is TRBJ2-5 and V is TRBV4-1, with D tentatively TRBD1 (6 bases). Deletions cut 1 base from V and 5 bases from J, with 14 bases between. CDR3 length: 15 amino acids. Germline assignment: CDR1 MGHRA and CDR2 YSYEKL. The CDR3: CASSQVLGAPETQYF. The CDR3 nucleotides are TGCGCCAGCAGCCAAGTCCTGGGGGCTCCGGAGACCCAGTACTTC.

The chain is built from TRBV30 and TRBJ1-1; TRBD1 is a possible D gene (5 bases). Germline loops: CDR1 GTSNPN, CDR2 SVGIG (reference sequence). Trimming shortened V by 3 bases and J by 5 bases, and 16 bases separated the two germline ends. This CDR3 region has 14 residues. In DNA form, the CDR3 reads TGTGCCTGGAGGTCCGTAGGACATGGAACTGAAGCTTTCTTT. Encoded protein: CAWRSVGHGTEAFF. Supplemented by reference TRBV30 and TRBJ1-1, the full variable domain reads SQTIHQWPATLVQPVGSPLSLECTVEGTSNPNLYWYRQAAGRGLQLLFYSVGIGQISSEVPQNLSASRPQDRQFILSSKKLLLSDSGFYLCAWRSVGHGTEAFFGQGTRLTVV.

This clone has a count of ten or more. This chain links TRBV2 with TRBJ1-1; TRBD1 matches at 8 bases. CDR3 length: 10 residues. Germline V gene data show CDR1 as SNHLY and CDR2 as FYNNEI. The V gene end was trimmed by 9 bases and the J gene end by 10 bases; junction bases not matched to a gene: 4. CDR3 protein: CASEQGGAFF. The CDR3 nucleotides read TGTGCCAGTGAACAGGGGGGAGCTTTCTTT.